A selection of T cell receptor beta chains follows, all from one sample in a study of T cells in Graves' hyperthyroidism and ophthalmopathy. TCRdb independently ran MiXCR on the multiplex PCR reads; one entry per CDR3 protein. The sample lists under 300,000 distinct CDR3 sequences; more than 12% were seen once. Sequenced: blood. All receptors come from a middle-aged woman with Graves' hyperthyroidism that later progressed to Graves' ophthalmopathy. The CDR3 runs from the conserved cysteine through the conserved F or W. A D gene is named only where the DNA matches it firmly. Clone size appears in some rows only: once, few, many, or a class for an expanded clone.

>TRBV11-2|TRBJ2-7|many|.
CASTSPGTYEQYF
TGTGCCAGCACCTCCCCCGGAACCTACGAGCAGTACTTC
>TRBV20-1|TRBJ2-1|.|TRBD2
CSARLAGGSYNEQFF
TGCAGTGCGAGACTAGCGGGAGGCTCCTACAATGAGCAGTTCTTC
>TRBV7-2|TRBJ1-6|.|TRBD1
CASSPQGGEGSPLHF
TGTGCCAGCAGCCCTCAGGGGGGCGAAGGTTCACCCCTCCACTTT
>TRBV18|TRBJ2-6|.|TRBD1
CASSPMGQGVFGANVLTF
TGTGCCAGCTCACCAATGGGACAGGGGGTTTTTGGGGCCAACGTCCTGACTTTC
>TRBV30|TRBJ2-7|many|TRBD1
CAWSFGTGAYEQYF
TGTGCCTGGAGTTTCGGAACAGGGGCCTACGAGCAGTACTTC
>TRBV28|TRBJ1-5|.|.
CASSSASGNGNQPQHF
TGTGCCAGCAGTTCCGCCAGTGGGAACGGCAATCAGCCCCAGCATTTT
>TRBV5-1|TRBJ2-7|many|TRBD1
CASSLSTGGSYEQYF
TGCGCCAGCAGCTTGTCGACAGGGGGCAGCTACGAGCAGTACTTC
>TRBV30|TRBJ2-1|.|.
CAWGPANVQFF
TGTGCCTGGGGTCCGGCGAATGTGCAGTTCTTC
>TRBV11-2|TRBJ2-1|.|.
CASSLAWGHYEQFF
TGTGCCAGCAGCTTAGCTTGGGGACACTACGAGCAGTTCTTC
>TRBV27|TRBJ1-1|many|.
CTSSTRDKQFTEAFF
TGTACCAGCAGTACTCGGGACAAACAATTCACTGAAGCTTTCTTT
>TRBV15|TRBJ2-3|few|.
CATSRDQGSTDTQYF
TGTGCCACCAGCAGAGACCAGGGGAGCACAGATACGCAGTATTTT
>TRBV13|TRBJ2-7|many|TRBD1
CASSSSRGTGGQSSYEQYF
TGTGCCAGCAGCTCCTCCCGCGGGACAGGGGGCCAAAGCTCCTACGAGCAGTACTTC
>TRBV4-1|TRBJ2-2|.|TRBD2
CASSQGLAGTGELFF
TGCGCCAGCAGCCAAGGACTAGCGGGAACCGGGGAGCTGTTTTTT
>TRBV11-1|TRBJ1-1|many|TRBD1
CASSPRGRKNTGAFF
TGTGCCAGCAGCCCCAGGGGGCGGAAGAACACTGGAGCTTTCTTT
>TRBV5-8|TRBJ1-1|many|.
CASRRSPGQDTAFF
TGTGCCAGCAGACGCTCACCGGGACAAGATACGGCTTTCTTT
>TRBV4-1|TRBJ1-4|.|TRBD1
CARSQPGQGIEKLFF
TGCGCCAGGAGCCAACCGGGACAGGGAATTGAAAAACTGTTTTTT
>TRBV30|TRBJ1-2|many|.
CAFPKPGHGGYTF
TGTGCCTTCCCAAAACCGGGACACGGAGGCTACACCTTC
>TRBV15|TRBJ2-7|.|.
CATSGRGENYEQYF
TGTGCCACCAGCGGGAGGGGGGAGAACTACGAGCAGTACTTC
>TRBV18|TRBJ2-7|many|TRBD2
CASSGTSSYEQYF
TGTGCCAGCTCAGGGACTAGTTCTTACGAGCAGTACTTC
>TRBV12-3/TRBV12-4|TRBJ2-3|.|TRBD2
CASSVAGGPTDTQYF
TGTGCCAGCAGTGTAGCGGGAGGGCCCACAGATACGCAGTATTTT
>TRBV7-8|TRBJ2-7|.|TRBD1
CASRFGTGRYSEQYF
TGTGCCAGCAGATTCGGGACAGGGAGATACAGCGAGCAGTACTTC
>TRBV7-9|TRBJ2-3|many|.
CASSLAGRRSLGTDTQYF
TGTGCCAGCAGCTTAGCTGGGAGACGGAGTTTGGGCACAGATACGCAGTATTTT
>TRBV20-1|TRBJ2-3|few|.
CSAFQGRADTQYF
TGCAGTGCCTTCCAGGGTCGGGCAGATACGCAGTATTTT
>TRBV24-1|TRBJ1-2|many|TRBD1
CATMDRSYGYTF
TGTGCCACCATGGACAGGTCCTATGGCTACACCTTC
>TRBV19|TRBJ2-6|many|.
CASTPTDSSGANVLTF
TGTGCCAGTACCCCGACAGACAGCTCTGGGGCCAACGTCCTGACTTTC
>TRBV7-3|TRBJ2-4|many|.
CASSPGTGNIQYF
TGTGCCAGCAGCCCAGGGACGGGAAACATTCAGTACTTC
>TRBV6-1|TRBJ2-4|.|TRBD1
CASSPGQYLAKNIQYF
TGTGCCAGCAGTCCGGGACAGTATCTAGCCAAAAACATTCAGTACTTC
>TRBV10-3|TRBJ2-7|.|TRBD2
CAISHGLVGYEQYF
TGTGCCATCAGCCATGGACTAGTTGGATACGAGCAGTACTTC
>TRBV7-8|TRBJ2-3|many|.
CASSLAGSVYPTDTQYF
TGTGCCAGCAGCTTAGCGGGGTCGGTCTATCCCACAGATACGCAGTATTTT
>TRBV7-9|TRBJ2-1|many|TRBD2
CASSRGASGSSYNEQFF
TGTGCCAGCAGCCGAGGGGCTAGCGGTAGCTCCTACAATGAGCAGTTCTTC
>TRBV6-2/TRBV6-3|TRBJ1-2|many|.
CASSYRRRNYGYTF
TGTGCCAGCAGTTACCGGAGAAGGAACTATGGCTACACCTTC
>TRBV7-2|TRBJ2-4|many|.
CASSLVLNIQYF
TGTGCCAGCAGCTTAGTTCTGAACATTCAGTACTTC
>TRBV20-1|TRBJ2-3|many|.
CSAGPGSPDTQYF
TGCAGTGCTGGCCCCGGGAGCCCAGATACGCAGTATTTT
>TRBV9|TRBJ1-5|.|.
CASSVGSGPQHF
TGTGCCAGCAGCGTAGGGTCGGGGCCCCAGCATTTT
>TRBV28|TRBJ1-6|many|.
CASSSLHERGLNSPLHF
TGTGCCAGCAGTTCGCTTCACGAGCGGGGCTTGAATTCACCCCTCCACTTT
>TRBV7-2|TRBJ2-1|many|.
CASSFSGPLYNEQFF
TGTGCCAGCAGCTTTTCGGGACCACTTTACAATGAGCAGTTCTTC
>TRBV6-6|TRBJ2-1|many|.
CASSYLTRVGQFF
TGTGCCAGCAGTTACTTAACCCGGGTGGGGCAGTTCTTC
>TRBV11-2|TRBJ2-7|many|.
CASSSQVRPYEQYF
TGTGCCAGCAGCTCCCAGGTTCGGCCCTACGAGCAGTACTTC
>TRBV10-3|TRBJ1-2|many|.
CAIKWAAGYTF
TGTGCCATCAAGTGGGCGGCTGGCTACACCTTC
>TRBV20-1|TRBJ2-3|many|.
CSAGALDTQYF
TGCAGTGCGGGGGCCCTGGATACGCAGTATTTT
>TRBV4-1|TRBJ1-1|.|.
CASSPVGAGEFVNTEAFF
TGCGCCAGCAGCCCGGTGGGTGCCGGGGAGTTCGTGAACACTGAAGCTTTCTTT
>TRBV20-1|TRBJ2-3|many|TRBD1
CSARDLTGAVTDTQYF
TGCAGTGCTAGAGACTTGACAGGGGCGGTAACAGATACGCAGTATTTT
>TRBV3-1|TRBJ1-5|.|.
CASSQDTTANQPQHF
TGTGCCAGCAGCCAAGATACGACAGCAAATCAGCCCCAGCATTTT
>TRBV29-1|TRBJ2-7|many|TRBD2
CSVVGTSGFYEQYF
TGCAGCGTTGTTGGGACTAGCGGGTTCTACGAGCAGTACTTC
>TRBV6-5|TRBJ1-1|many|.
CASSYSTSVNTEAFF
TGTGCCAGCAGTTACTCGACCTCGGTGAACACTGAAGCTTTCTTT
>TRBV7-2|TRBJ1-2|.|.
CASSLYPESGYTF
TGTGCCAGCAGCTTATACCCGGAAAGTGGCTACACCTTC
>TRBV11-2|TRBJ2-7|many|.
CASSLVPGWQYF
TGTGCCAGCAGCTTAGTGCCCGGGTGGCAGTACTTC
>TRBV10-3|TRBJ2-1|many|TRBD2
CAIAGGLAIYNEQFF
TGTGCCATCGCTGGCGGACTAGCGATTTACAATGAGCAGTTCTTC